Presented here are 11 T cell receptor beta chains from one specimen sequenced in a study of post-analysis software for immune sequencing data. For these TCRs, the target antigens are not known. Findings of the study overall: TRBV5-6, TRBV5-1 and TRBV20-1 were among several TRBV segments more frequent in patients than controls.

TCR beta cDNA libraries included unique molecular identifiers. Each CDR3 protein is one row after TCRdb ran MiXCR on the PCR reads. Found here are about 380,000 distinct CDR3 sequences, roughly 36% of them singletons; the top ten hold roughly an eighth. The source material was blood. The source is a girl between 5 and 17 years old with multiple sclerosis.

This chain uses TRBV15 with TRBJ1-5; D gene ambiguous. Germline V gives CDR1 LNHNV, CDR2 YYDKDF (reference sequence). The CDR3 extends over 14 amino acids. V lost 6 bases to trimming and J lost 3 bases, with 12 bases between them. The DNA for the CDR3 is TGTGCCACCAGGGACCGGGGAAACAATCAGCCCCAGCATTTT. As protein: CATRDRGNNQPQHF.

The V gene is TRBV7-9, the J gene TRBJ1-1, with unresolved D. The CDR3 has 11 residues. V lost 3 bases to trimming and J lost 8 bases, with 7 bases between them. The germline V gene has CDR1 SEHNR and CDR2 FQNEAQ (reference sequence). The CDR3 region has the DNA TGTGCCAGCAGCTTTGGCGCCGAAGCTTTCTTT. Translating gives CASSFGAEAFF.

In its sample, this clonotype was seen many times. The CDR3 DNA sequence: TGCAGTGCTAGTCTAGCGGGGGGTCAAGAGACCCAGTACTTC. It is translated as CSASLAGGQETQYF. The rearrangement uses TRBV20-1 and TRBJ2-5; 11 positions match TRBD2. The CDR3 has 14 residues. Germline CDR1 and CDR2: DFQATT and SNEGSKA (reference sequence). After removal of 3 bases from V and 2 bases from J, the junction contained 2 bases not matched to a gene.

The chain employs TRBV24-1 and TRBJ2-5; TRBD1 is a possible D gene (7 bases). CDR1 is KGHDR, CDR2 SFDVKD, per germline. The CDR3 has 15 residues. V was cut by 2 bases and J by 5 bases, with 14 bases left in between. Here the CDR3 reads CATSDSTGTAETQYF. The CDR3 nucleotides read TGTGCCACCAGTGATTCGACAGGGACTGCGGAGACCCAGTACTTC.

V usage is TRBV7-8 and J usage is TRBJ2-7; 9 nucleotides align to TRBD1. The J segment lost 7 bases and the V segment lost 4 bases, leaving 11 bases of the junction unmatched. The CDR3 consists of 15 residues. Germline V CDR1 and CDR2: SGHVS, FQNEAQ. CDR3 amino acids: CASSSLGTGNNEQYF. DNA of the CDR3: TGTGCCAGCAGCTCACTTGGGACAGGGAATAATGAGCAGTACTTC.

The rearrangement uses TRBV6-2 or TRBV6-3 and TRBJ2-3; 11 nucleotides align to TRBD1. The CDR3 runs 17 residues. Germline CDR1 reads MNHEY; CDR2 reads SVGEGT. Losses at the gene ends were 8 bases for V and 3 bases for J; bases not matched to a gene: 13. This CDR3 reads CASGSSGGTGGTDTQYF. The CDR3, as DNA: TGTGCCAGCGGCTCCTCCGGAGGGACAGGGGGGACAGATACGCAGTATTTT.

This clonotype was recorded a few times. V is TRBV6-2 or TRBV6-3 and J is TRBJ2-1, with D unresolved. The V end was cut by 4 bases, the J end by 0 bases, with 10 bases between. Germline lookup yields CDR1 MNHEY and CDR2 SVGEGT. The CDR3 covers 15 residues. CDR3 nucleotide sequence: TGTGCCAGCAGTTTCCGACAAAGCTCCTACAATGAGCAGTTCTTC. It translates to CASSFRQSSYNEQFF.

J is TRBJ1-4 and V is TRBV10-1; 7 positions match TRBD1. Trimming cost V 0 bases and J 10 bases; bases outside gene matches: 8. Germline V gene lookup returns CDR1 WNHNN and CDR2 SYGVQD (reference sequence). The CDR3 covers 15 residues. CDR3 loop: CASSESTGDSVKLFF. The CDR3 coding sequence is TGCGCCAGCAGTGAGTCTACAGGGGATTCGGTAAAACTGTTTTTT.

To note about this clonotype: The junction does not match germline at one end; this may be a read error. The chain has TRBV7-9 and TRBJ1-5; D is uncertain. The V gene's germline CDR1 is SEHNR and CDR2 FQNEAQ (reference sequence). The CDR3 runs 14 residues. The DNA for the CDR3 is TGTTCCAGCAGCTTAGGAGACTGGAATCAGCCCCAGCATTTT. This codes for CSSSLGDWNQPQHF.

The chain has TRBV6-5 and TRBJ1-1, with D maybe TRBD1 (5 bases). Between the trimmed V and J ends, which lost 0 bases and 7 bases, there was a span of 6 bases. The V gene's germline CDR1 is MNHEY and CDR2 SVGAGI. This CDR3 region has 12 residues. CDR3 coding DNA: TGTGCCAGCAGTTACTCGGGGGATGAAGCTTTCTTT. Translating gives CASSYSGDEAFF.

The chain carries TRBV4-1 and TRBJ1-2; 7 positions agree with TRBD1. V gave up 2 bases and J gave up 0 bases; unmatched junction bases: 6. This CDR3 spans 16 amino acids. CDR1 MGHRA and CDR2 YSYEKL come from the germline V gene. DNA for the CDR3: TGCGCCAGCAGCCAATCGACAGGGCTCGCTAACTATGGCTACACCTTC. It translates to CASSQSTGLANYGYTF.